Listed below are T cell receptor beta chains from one sample, sequenced in a study of CD8+ T cells in alopecia areata. Method: immunoSEQ multiplex PCR; TCRdb's copy keeps in-frame clones and lacks some. This table holds 110,000 to 150,000 clones, around 50% found once. Sample: CD8+ T cells sorted from blood, taken at week 4, from a patient treated with tofacitinib. The receptors come from a human donor with alopecia areata. Each CDR3 is given with its conserved first and last residue. The D gene is left open where the match is weak. Rows give clone size only sometimes, using once, few, many, or a class for an expanded clone.

TRBV30,TRBJ1-1,-,-,TGTGCCTGGAGTGTAACAACCAACACTGAAGCTTTCTTT,CAWSVTTNTEAFF
TRBV13,TRBJ2-7,-,-,TGTGCCAGCAGCTCCGGAGGCCACCTACGAGGCGAGCAGTACTTC,CASSSGGHLRGEQYF
TRBV11-2,TRBJ2-3,-,-,TGTGCCAGCAGCTGGGACCCTAGCACAGATACGCAGTATTTT,CASSWDPSTDTQYF
TRBV27,TRBJ2-2,once,-,TGTGCCAGCAGCCGAGGGGAGACAAGGGTTACCGGGGAGCTGTTTTTT,CASSRGETRVTGELFF
TRBV27,TRBJ2-7,few,TRBD2,TGTGCCAGCAGTTTGATACTGGCGGGGGGAAACTACGAGCAGTACTTC,CASSLILAGGNYEQYF
TRBV2,TRBJ1-1,-,-,TGTGCCAGCAGTGACCCGCAGGGGAGGCCTGAAGCTTTCTTT,CASSDPQGRPEAFF
TRBV30,TRBJ2-1,-,-,TGTGCCTGGACCCCTGGGGGGCTCCGTGAGCAGTTCTTC,CAWTPGGLREQFF
TRBV20-1,TRBJ2-5,-,-,TGCAGTGCTAGAGAGGGAATTACCCAGTACTTC,CSAREGITQYF
TRBV14,TRBJ1-6,-,TRBD1,TGTGCCAGCAGCGTGATTTCAGGGGGCGGTTCACCCCTCCACTTT,CASSVISGGGSPLHF
TRBV13,TRBJ1-5,-,TRBD1,TGTGCCAGCAGCACACGGGACAGGAAAGATCAGCCCCAGCATTTT,CASSTRDRKDQPQHF
TRBV6-6,TRBJ1-5,few,TRBD1,TGTGCCAGCAGTTCTAAGGGGGCATGGAGCAATCAGCCCCAGCATTTT,CASSSKGAWSNQPQHF
TRBV29-1,TRBJ1-2,few,TRBD1,TGCAGCGTTGAAGATCCGACAGGGCAAGGCTACACCTTC,CSVEDPTGQGYTF
TRBV4-3,TRBJ1-1,once,-,TGCGCCAGCAGCCATAGGGAGGGGAACACTGAAGCTTTCTTT,CASSHREGNTEAFF
TRBV30,TRBJ1-1,-,-,TGTGCCTGGAGTGTACTCAGGGCTGAAGCTTTCTTT,CAWSVLRAEAFF
TRBV27,TRBJ1-1,-,-,TGTGCCAGCAGTTTATGGGGGGTGAACACTGAAGCTTTCTTT,CASSLWGVNTEAFF
TRBV30,TRBJ2-7,-,-,TGTGCCTGGAGTGTACAGGGATACGAGCAGTACTTC,CAWSVQGYEQYF
TRBV9,TRBJ2-2,-,-,TGTGCCAGCAGCGGGGGGACCAACCCGGGGACCGGGGAGCTGTTTTTT,CASSGGTNPGTGELFF
TRBV9,TRBJ1-6,-,-,TGTGCCAGCAGCGTAGGGGGCGAAACGTCCCTCCACTTT,CASSVGGETSLHF
TRBV6-1,TRBJ1-2,-,-,TGTGCCAGCAGTTTTAGGGATGGCTACACCTTC,CASSFRDGYTF
TRBV6-5,TRBJ2-1,-,-,TGTGCCAGCAGTGCCGATTTAAATGAGCAGTTCTTC,CASSADLNEQFF
TRBV27,TRBJ1-1,once,-,TGTGCCAGCAGTGGTCAGGTCCCGTGGACTGAAGCTTTCTTT,CASSGQVPWTEAFF
TRBV13,TRBJ2-5,-,-,TGTGCCAGCAGCCTAGGACAGTTCCAAGAGACCCAGTACTTC,CASSLGQFQETQYF
TRBV11-2,TRBJ1-2,few,-,TGTGCCAGCAGCTTGGCCCCAACGCGAGGCTACACCTTC,CASSLAPTRGYTF
TRBV30,TRBJ2-7,-,-,TGTGCCTGGAGTTCTGGCTCCTACGAGCAGTACTTC,CAWSSGSYEQYF
TRBV29-1,TRBJ2-7,few,-,TGCAGCGCTCGGGACGGCTCCTACGAGCAGTACTTC,CSARDGSYEQYF
TRBV27,TRBJ2-7,few,-,TGTGCCAGCAGTCCCTGGAGGCCCTGGAGCTCCTACGAGCAGTACTTC,CASSPWRPWSSYEQYF
TRBV13,TRBJ2-3,-,-,TGTGCCAGCAGCTTAGCAGGGATGGGCACAGATACGCAGTATTTT,CASSLAGMGTDTQYF
TRBV5-6,TRBJ2-6,-,-,TGTGCCAGCAGCTTGTTAGGGGCCGGGAGCCTCTCTGGGGCCAACGTCCTGACTTTC,CASSLLGAGSLSGANVLTF
TRBV5-4,TRBJ1-1,once,TRBD1,TGTGCCAGCAGCTTCCGGGACAGGGTTCTTGAAGCTTTCTTT,CASSFRDRVLEAFF
TRBV15,TRBJ2-3,-,TRBD1,TGTGCCACCAGCAGCTTCACAGGGGGCGGCGAAGATACGCAGTATTTT,CATSSFTGGGEDTQYF
TRBV21-1,TRBJ2-1,few,-,TGTGCCAGCAGCAAAATGGAGGGGCGGAATGAGCAGTTCTTC,CASSKMEGRNEQFF
TRBV29-1,TRBJ1-2,once,-,TGCAGCGTTGTTGAGGGCTACACCTTC,CSVVEGYTF
TRBV27,TRBJ1-2,-,-,TGTGCCAGCAGTCCCGGGGGTGCGGGCTACACCTTC,CASSPGGAGYTF
TRBV29-1,TRBJ2-5,few,-,TGCAGCGCCCTGGGGGTCTACCAAGAGACCCAGTACTTC,CSALGVYQETQYF
TRBV2,TRBJ2-6,-,TRBD1,TGTGCCAGCAGTTGGGACAGGGTCTCTGGGGCCAACGTCCTGACTTTC,CASSWDRVSGANVLTF
TRBV25-1,TRBJ2-5,once,TRBD1,TGTGCCAGCAGTGACCTCGGACAGGGGGAGACCCAGTACTTC,CASSDLGQGETQYF
TRBV29-1,TRBJ1-1,few,-,TGCAGCGTTCCAGGGAATATGAACACTGAAGCTTTCTTT,CSVPGNMNTEAFF
TRBV5-1,TRBJ2-1,-,TRBD2,TGCGCCAGCAGCAACGGACTAGCGCTAGGCAATGAGCAGTTCTTC,CASSNGLALGNEQFF
TRBV21-1,TRBJ2-7,-,-,TGTGCCAGCAGCCCAAGGTTCCCCGAGCAGTACTTC,CASSPRFPEQYF
TRBV27,TRBJ2-1,-,-,TGTGCCAGCAGTTACCGGGACTACAATGAGCAGTTCTTC,CASSYRDYNEQFF
TRBV25-1,TRBJ2-1,few,-,TGTGCCAGCAGGTGGACGCATGAGCAGTTCTTC,CASRWTHEQFF
TRBV7-8,TRBJ2-7,-,-,TGTGCCAGCACCCTTAGGGGAGGCTACGAGCAGTACTTC,CASTLRGGYEQYF